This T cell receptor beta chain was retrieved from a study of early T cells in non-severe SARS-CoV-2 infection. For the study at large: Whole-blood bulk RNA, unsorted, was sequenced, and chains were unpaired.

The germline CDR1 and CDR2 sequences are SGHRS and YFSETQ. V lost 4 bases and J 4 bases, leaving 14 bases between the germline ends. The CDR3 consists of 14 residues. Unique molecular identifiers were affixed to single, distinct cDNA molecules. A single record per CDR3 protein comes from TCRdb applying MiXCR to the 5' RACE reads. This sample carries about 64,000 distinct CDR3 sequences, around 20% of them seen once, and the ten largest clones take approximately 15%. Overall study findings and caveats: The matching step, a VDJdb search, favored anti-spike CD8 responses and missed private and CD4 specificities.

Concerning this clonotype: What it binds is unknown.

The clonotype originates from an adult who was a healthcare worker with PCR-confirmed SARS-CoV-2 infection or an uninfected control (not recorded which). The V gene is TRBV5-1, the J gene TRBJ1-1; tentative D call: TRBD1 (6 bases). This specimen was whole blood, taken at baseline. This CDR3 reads CASSRTVRSTEAFF. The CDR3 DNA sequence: TGCGCCAGCAGCAGGACAGTAAGAAGCACTGAAGCTTTCTTT.